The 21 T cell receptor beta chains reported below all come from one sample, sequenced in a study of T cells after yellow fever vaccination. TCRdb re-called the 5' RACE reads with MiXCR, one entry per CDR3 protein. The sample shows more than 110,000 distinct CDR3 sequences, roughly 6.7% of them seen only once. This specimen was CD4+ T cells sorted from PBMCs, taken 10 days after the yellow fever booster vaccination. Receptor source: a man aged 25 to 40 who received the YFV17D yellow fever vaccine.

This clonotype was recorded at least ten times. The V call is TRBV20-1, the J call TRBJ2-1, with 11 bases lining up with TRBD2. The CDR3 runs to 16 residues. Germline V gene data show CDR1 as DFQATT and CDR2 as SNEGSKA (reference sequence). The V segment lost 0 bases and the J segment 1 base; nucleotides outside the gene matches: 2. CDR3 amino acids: CSARDLAGGSYNEQFF. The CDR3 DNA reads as TGCAGTGCTAGAGACCTAGCGGGAGGATCCTACAATGAGCAGTTCTTC.

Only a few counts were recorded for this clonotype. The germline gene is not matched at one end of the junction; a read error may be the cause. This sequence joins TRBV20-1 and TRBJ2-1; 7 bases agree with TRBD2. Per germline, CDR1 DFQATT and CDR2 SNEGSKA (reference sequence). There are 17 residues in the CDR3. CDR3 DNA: TGCTGTGCTAGAGTCTCCGGCGCTAGCGGCTCCTACAATGAGCAGTTCTTC. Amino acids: CCARVSGASGSYNEQFF.

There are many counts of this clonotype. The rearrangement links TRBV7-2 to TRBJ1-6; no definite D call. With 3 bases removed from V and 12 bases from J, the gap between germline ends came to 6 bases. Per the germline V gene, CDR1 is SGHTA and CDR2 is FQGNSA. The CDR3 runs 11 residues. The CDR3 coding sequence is TGTGCCAGCAGCTTTAGGCAACCCCTCCACTTT. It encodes CASSFRQPLHF.

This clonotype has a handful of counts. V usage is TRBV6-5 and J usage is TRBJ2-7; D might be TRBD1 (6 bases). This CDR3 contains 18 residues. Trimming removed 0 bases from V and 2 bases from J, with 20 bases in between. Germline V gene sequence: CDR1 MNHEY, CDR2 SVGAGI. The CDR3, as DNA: TGTGCCAGCAGTTACTCGAGGGGGACCTATTCCGCCCCCTACGAGCAGTACTTC. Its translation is CASSYSRGTYSAPYEQYF.

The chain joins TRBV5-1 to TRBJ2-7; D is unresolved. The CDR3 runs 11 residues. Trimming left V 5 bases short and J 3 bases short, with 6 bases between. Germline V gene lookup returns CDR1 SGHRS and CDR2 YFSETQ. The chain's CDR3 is CASRLYYEQYF. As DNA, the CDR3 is TGCGCCAGCAGACTTTACTACGAGCAGTACTTC.

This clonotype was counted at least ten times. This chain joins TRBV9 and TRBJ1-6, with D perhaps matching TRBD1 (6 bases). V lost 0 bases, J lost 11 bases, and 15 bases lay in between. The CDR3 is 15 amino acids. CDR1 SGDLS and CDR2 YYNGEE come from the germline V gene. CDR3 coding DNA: TGTGCCAGCAGCGTAGATCAGGGGAGGATGGCACCCCTCCACTTT. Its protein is CASSVDQGRMAPLHF.

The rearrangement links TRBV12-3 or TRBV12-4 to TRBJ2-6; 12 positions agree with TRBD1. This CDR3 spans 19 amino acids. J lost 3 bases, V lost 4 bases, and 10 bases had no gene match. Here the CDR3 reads CASSYYGTGGYNGANVLTF. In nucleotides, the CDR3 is TGTGCCAGCAGTTACTACGGGACAGGGGGCTATAATGGGGCCAACGTCCTGACTTTC.

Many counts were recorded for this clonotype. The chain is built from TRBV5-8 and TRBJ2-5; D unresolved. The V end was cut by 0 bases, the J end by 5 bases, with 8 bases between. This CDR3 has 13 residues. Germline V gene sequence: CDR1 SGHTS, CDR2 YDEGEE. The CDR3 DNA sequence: TGTGCCAGCAGCTTGGCGGAAGAGGAGACCCAGTACTTC. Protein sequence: CASSLAEEETQYF.

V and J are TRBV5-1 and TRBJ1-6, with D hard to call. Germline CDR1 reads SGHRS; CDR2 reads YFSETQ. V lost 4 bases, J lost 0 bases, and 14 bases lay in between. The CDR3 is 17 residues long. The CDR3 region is CASSLMDGSSYNSPLHF. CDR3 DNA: TGCGCCAGCAGCCTAATGGACGGGAGCTCCTATAATTCACCCCTCCACTTT.

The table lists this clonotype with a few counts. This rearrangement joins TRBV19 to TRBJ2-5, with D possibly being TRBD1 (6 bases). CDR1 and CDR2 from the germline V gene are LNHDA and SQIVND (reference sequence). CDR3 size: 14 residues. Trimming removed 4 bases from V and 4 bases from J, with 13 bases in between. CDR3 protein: CASSTRTVSETQYF. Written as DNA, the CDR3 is TGTGCCAGTAGTACCCGGACAGTTTCAGAGACCCAGTACTTC.

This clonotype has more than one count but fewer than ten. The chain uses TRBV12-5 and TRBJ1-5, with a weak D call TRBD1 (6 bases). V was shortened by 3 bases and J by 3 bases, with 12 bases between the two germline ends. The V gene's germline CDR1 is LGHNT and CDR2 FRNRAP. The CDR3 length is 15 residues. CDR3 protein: CASGFIQGTNQPQHF. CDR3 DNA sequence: TGTGCTAGTGGTTTCATACAGGGAACCAATCAGCCCCAGCATTTT. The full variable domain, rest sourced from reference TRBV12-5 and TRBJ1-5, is DARVTQTPRHKVTEMGQEVTMRCQPILGHNTVFWYRQTMMQGLELLAYFRNRAPLDDSGMPKDRFSAEMPDATLATLKIQPSEPRDSAVYFCASGFIQGTNQPQHFGDGTRLSIL.

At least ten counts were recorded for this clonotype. CDR3 in amino acids: CSVRPGRGEKLFF. CDR3 coding DNA: TGCAGTGTCAGACCCGGGCGGGGTGAAAAACTGTTTTTT. The rearrangement joins TRBV20-1 to TRBJ1-4, with no clear D. CDR1 and CDR2 from the germline V gene are DFQATT and SNEGSKA (reference sequence). V gave up 7 bases and J gave up 7 bases, with 16 bases separating them. The length of the CDR3 is 13 residues.

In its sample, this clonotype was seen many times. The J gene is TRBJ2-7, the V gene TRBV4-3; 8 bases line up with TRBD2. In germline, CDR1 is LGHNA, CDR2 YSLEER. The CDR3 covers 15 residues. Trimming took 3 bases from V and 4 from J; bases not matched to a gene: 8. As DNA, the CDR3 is TGCGCCAGCAGCCAGAGAGATCAGCGGGAGTACGAGCAGTACTTC. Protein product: CASSQRDQREYEQYF.

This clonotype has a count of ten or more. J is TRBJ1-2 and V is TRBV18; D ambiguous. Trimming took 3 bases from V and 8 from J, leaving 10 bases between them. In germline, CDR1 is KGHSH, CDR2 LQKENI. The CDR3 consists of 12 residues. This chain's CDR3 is CASSPGVYGYTF. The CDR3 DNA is TGTGCCAGCTCACCCGGGGTTTACGGCTACACCTTC.

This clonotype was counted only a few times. The CDR3 DNA sequence: TGCAGTGCTAGAGATGGGCAGGGGGCCTACAATGAGCAGTTCTTC. This sequence encodes CSARDGQGAYNEQFF. The chain links TRBV20-1 to TRBJ2-1; 7 nucleotides match TRBD1. V dropped 0 bases and J dropped 2; count of bases not matched to a gene: 4. Germline CDR1 is DFQATT and CDR2 is SNEGSKA (reference sequence). The CDR3 has 15 amino acids.

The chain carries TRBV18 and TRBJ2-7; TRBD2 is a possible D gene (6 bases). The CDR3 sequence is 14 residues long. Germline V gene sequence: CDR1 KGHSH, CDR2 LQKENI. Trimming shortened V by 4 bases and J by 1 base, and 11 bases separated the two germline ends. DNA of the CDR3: TGTGCCAGCTCACTAGCTAGCGAATCCTACGAGCAGTACTTC. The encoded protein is CASSLASESYEQYF.

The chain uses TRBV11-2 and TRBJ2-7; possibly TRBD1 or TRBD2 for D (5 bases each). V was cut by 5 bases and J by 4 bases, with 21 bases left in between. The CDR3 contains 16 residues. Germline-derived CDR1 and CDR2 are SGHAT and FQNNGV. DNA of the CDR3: TGTGCCAGCAGCCCCCAGCCGCCCCGGGGCTTGTACGAGCAGTACTTC. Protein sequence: CASSPQPPRGLYEQYF.

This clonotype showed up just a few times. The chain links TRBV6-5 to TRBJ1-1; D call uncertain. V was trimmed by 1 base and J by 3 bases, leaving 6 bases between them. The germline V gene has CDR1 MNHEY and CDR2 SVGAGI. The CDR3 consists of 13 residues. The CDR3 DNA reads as TGTGCCAGCAGTTACTTTTCGGACACTGAAGCTTTCTTT. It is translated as CASSYFSDTEAFF.

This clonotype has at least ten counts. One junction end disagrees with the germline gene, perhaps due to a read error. The CDR3 protein is CASIGVSGEFSRYEQYF. The CDR3 DNA sequence: TGTGCGAGCATCGGGGTATCGGGGGAGTTCTCTCGATACGAGCAGTACTTC. The chain couples TRBV27 to TRBJ2-7, with D maybe TRBD2 (6 bases). The CDR3 contains 17 residues. Looked up from germline, CDR1 is MNHEY and CDR2 is SMNVEV (reference sequence).

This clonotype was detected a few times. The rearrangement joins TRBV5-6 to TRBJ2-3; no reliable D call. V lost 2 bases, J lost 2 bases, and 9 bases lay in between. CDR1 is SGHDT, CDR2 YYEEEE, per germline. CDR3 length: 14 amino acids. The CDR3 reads CASSFGQDTDTQYF. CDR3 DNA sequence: TGTGCCAGCAGCTTTGGGCAGGACACAGATACGCAGTATTTT.

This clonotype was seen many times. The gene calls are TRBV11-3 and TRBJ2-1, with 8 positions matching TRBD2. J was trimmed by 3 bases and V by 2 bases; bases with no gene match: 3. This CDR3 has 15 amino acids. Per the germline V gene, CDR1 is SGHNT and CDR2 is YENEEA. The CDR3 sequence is CASSLIGRDYNEQFF. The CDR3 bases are TGTGCCAGCAGCTTAATCGGGAGGGACTACAATGAGCAGTTCTTC.